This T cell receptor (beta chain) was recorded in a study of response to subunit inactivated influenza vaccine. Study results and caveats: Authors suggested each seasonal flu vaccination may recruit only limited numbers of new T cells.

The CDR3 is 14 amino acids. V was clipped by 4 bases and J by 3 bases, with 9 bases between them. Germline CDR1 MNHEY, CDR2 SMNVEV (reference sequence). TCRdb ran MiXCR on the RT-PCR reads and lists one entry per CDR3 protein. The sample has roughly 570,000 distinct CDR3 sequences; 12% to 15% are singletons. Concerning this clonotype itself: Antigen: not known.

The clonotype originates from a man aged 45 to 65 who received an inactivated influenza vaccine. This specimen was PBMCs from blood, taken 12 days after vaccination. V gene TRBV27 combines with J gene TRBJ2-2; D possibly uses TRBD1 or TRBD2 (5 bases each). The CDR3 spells CASSWGYYTGELFF. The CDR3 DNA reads TGTGCCAGCAGTTGGGGGTATTACACCGGGGAGCTGTTTTTT.